The 24 T cell receptor beta chains below were found in one sample sequenced in a study of beta chain features in type 1 diabetes listed by TCRdb under 2018. Study-wide findings and limitations: A moderate but significant shortening of TCRB CDR3 length was observed in type 1 diabetes patients in all four CD4+ subsets.

Their antigens are not known. Library creation used the immunoSEQ multiplex PCR assay. All of the isolated RNA was reverse transcribed with the High Capacity cDNA Reverse Transcription Kit, so expressed TCRB transcripts were sequenced. This is the immuneACCESS table as TCRdb keeps it, with only in-frame sequences that have V and J called. A part of the clones is gone; compared with another copy, unresolved V genes explain less than half, and the rest is unexplained. The sample contains about 240,000 clones, approximately 15% of them found a single time. The ten most abundant clones make up roughly 0.019% of the sample. Sequencing was performed on naive CD4+ T cells from blood. The sample's cell subset or site label, in plain terms: true naive CD4+ T cells. Source of these receptors: a man in his thirties or forties with type 1 diabetes.

Concerning this clone itself: In the same sample, other DNA sequences code for this CDR3. The chain couples TRBV6-5 to TRBJ1-4; D unclear. Trimming removed 0 bases at V and 3 bases at J, with 5 bases between. This CDR3 has 14 amino acids. CDR1 is MNHEY, CDR2 SVGAGI, per germline. The CDR3 sequence: CASSYSAANEKLFF. CDR3 sequence (DNA): TGTGCCAGCAGTTACTCGGCAGCTAATGAAAAACTGTTTTTT.

This clone was observed a handful of times. The chain is built from TRBV5-1 and TRBJ1-1; 9 nucleotides agree with TRBD1. CDR1 SGHRS and CDR2 YFSETQ come from the germline V gene. The length of the CDR3 is 15 residues. The ends lost 3 bases at V and 2 bases at J; junction bases unmatched: 5. Written as DNA, the CDR3 is TGCGCCAGCAGCTGGGGACAGGGCCCCAACACTGAAGCTTTCTTT. It yields the protein CASSWGQGPNTEAFF.

The gene calls are TRBV15 and TRBJ2-5; possible D gene TRBD1, 7 bases. V was shortened by 2 bases and J by 2 bases, with 12 bases between the two germline ends. This CDR3 has 15 amino acids. In germline, CDR1 is LNHNV, CDR2 YYDKDF (reference sequence). The CDR3 loop reads CATSRSGGRQETQYF. The CDR3 bases are TGTGCCACCAGCAGATCAGGGGGGCGACAAGAGACCCAGTACTTC. The complete variable domain, with remaining parts taken from reference TRBV15 and TRBJ2-5, reads DAMVIQNPRYQVTQFGKPVTLSCSQTLNHNVMYWYQQKSSQAPKLLFHYYDKDFNNEADTPDNFQSRRPNTSFCFLDIRSPGLGDTAMYLCATSRSGGRQETQYFGPGTRLLVL.

The rearrangement uses TRBV14 and TRBJ1-2, with D possibly TRBD1 on 5 matching bases. Trimming took 1 base from V and 2 from J, leaving 5 bases between them. Germline CDR1 SGHDN, CDR2 FVKESK. The CDR3 loop spans 13 amino acids. The CDR3 spells CASSQGQNYGYTF. The CDR3 DNA is TGTGCCAGCAGCCAAGGACAGAACTATGGCTACACCTTC.

This clone was detected only a few times. This rearrangement joins TRBV29-1 to TRBJ2-5; TRBD2 matches 9 bases. Per the germline V gene, CDR1 is SQVTM and CDR2 is ANQGSEA. CDR3 length: 13 residues. The V segment lost 0 bases and the J segment 9 bases; nucleotides outside the gene matches: 5. CDR3 in amino acids: CSVEEIEREAQYF. The CDR3 bases are TGCAGCGTTGAAGAAATTGAGCGGGAGGCCCAGTACTTC.

This clone turned up a few times. The rearrangement joins TRBV6-5 to TRBJ2-2; D is undetermined. The V end lost 7 bases, the J end lost 7 bases, and 7 bases lay between the germline ends. Germline V gene lookup returns CDR1 MNHEY and CDR2 SVGAGI. CDR3 length: 11 residues. CDR3 nucleotide sequence: TGTGCCAGCATTTTCTTCGGGGAGCTGTTTTTT. Translated: CASIFFGELFF.

Only a few counts were recorded for this clone. The chain couples TRBV7-9 to TRBJ2-1; TRBD1 matches at 8 bases. Germline lookup yields CDR1 SEHNR and CDR2 FQNEAQ (reference sequence). CDR3 length: 18 amino acids. V lost 1 base and J lost 9; bases outside the gene matches: 17. The CDR3 DNA reads TGTGCCAGCAGCTTAGGGCTCCTGACAGGGGAAAGGAGGGTTGAGCAGTTCTTC. The encoded protein is CASSLGLLTGERRVEQFF.

The rearrangement uses TRBV7-2 and TRBJ2-5; D is unresolved. Trimming cost V 1 base and J 1 base, with 4 bases left between them. The CDR3 sequence is 13 residues long. Germline CDR1 and CDR2: SGHTA and FQGNSA. CDR3 region: CASSLVSQETQYF. CDR3 sequence (DNA): TGTGCCAGCAGCTTAGTCAGCCAAGAGACCCAGTACTTC.

The rearrangement links TRBV6-1 to TRBJ1-2; 9 nucleotides align to TRBD1. Germline-derived CDR1 and CDR2 are MNHNS and SASEGT. This CDR3 has 15 residues. J gave up 5 bases and V 6 bases, and 10 bases lay outside the gene matches. The CDR3 protein is CASSGPGTGPYGYTF. DNA of the CDR3: TGTGCCAGCAGCGGACCCGGGACAGGGCCTTATGGCTACACCTTC.

The chain uses TRBV4-1 and TRBJ1-5; the D is unclear. Trimming took 0 bases from V and 1 from J, leaving 10 bases between them. CDR1 and CDR2 from the germline V gene are MGHRA and YSYEKL. The CDR3 extends over 16 amino acids. CDR3 residues: CASSQEKGLSNQPQHF. The CDR3 DNA sequence: TGCGCCAGCAGCCAAGAGAAAGGACTCAGCAATCAGCCCCAGCATTTT.

This chain links TRBV4-2 with TRBJ2-7; 7 bases align to TRBD1. V trimming: 0 bases; J trimming: 3 bases; junction bases outside the gene matches: 2. The length of the CDR3 is 14 residues. Germline-derived CDR1 and CDR2 are LGHNA and YNFKEQ. CDR3 sequence reads: CASSQDHRGYEQYF. DNA of the CDR3: TGTGCCAGCAGCCAAGACCACAGGGGCTACGAGCAGTACTTC.

Only a few counts were recorded for this clone. The genes are TRBV5-1 and TRBJ2-2; weak D call: TRBD2 (6 bases). There are 16 residues in the CDR3. Trimming left V 4 bases short and J 3 bases short, with 16 bases between. In germline, CDR1 is SGHRS, CDR2 YFSETQ. CDR3 DNA: TGCGCCAGCAGCCAGTCGGGGGATCCCGACACCGGGGAGCTGTTTTTT. This sequence encodes CASSQSGDPDTGELFF.

The chain combines TRBV18 with TRBJ2-7; 8 nucleotides match TRBD2. CDR1 and CDR2 (germline): KGHSH, LQKENI. The CDR3 has 14 amino acids. V was clipped by 2 bases and J by 6 bases; unmatched bases: 6. CDR3 sequence (DNA): TGTGCCAGCTCACCAGGAGCGGGAGCCCCCGAGCAGTACTTC. Its translation is CASSPGAGAPEQYF. Supplemented by reference TRBV18 and TRBJ2-7, the full variable domain reads NAGVMQNPRHLVRRRGQEARLRCSPMKGHSHVYWYRQLPEEGLKFMVYLQKENIIDESGMPKERFSAEFPKEGPSILRIQQVVRGDSAAYFCASSPGAGAPEQYFGPGTRLTVT.

This clone showed up just a few times. The chain uses TRBV2 and TRBJ2-5; unclear D gene. V shed 5 bases and J shed 4 bases, with 5 bases lying between them. Germline-derived CDR1 and CDR2 are SNHLY and FYNNEI. The CDR3 is made up of 11 amino acids. DNA of the CDR3: TGTGCCAGCAGTCTTCGAGAGACCCAGTACTTC. Protein sequence: CASSLRETQYF.

The chain is built from TRBV6-5 and TRBJ2-2, with 8 nucleotides matching TRBD1. Trimming at V came to 6 bases and at J to 7 bases, leaving 10 bases not matched to a gene. The CDR3 is made up of 15 amino acids. CDR1 and CDR2 (germline): MNHEY, SVGAGI. DNA for the CDR3: TGTGCCAGCAGCAGAACACAGGGGGTTGGCGGGGAGCTGTTTTTT. Translating it yields CASSRTQGVGGELFF.

This chain joins TRBV29-1 and TRBJ2-3; 9 bases align to TRBD2. Trimming removed 3 bases from V and 4 bases from J; junction bases left unmatched: 5. This CDR3 spans 14 amino acids. CDR1 is SQVTM and CDR2 is ANQGSEA in the germline V gene. CDR3 sequence reads: CSVEAGGRSDTQYF. DNA for the CDR3: TGCAGCGTTGAGGCGGGAGGGCGGTCAGATACGCAGTATTTT.

This clone was recorded a few times. The rearrangement joins TRBV25-1 to TRBJ2-7; D might be TRBD2 (6 bases). There are 14 residues in the CDR3. Trimming removed 2 bases from V and 0 bases from J, with 8 bases in between. The germline CDR1 and CDR2 sequences are MGHDK and SYGVNS. In DNA form, the CDR3 reads TGTGCCAGCAGTGAAGGGGGACTCTCCTACGAGCAGTACTTC. It is translated as CASSEGGLSYEQYF.

The sample holds a few counts of this clone. V and J are TRBV6-1 and TRBJ2-1, with D possibly being TRBD2 (6 bases). The CDR3 length is 18 residues. Deletions cut 2 bases from V and 0 bases from J, with 17 bases between. Germline values: CDR1 MNHNS, CDR2 SASEGT. This chain's CDR3 is CASSELGGNYDSYNEQFF. The CDR3 DNA sequence: TGTGCCAGCAGTGAATTGGGCGGGAACTATGACTCCTACAATGAGCAGTTCTTC.

The CDR3 nucleotides read TGTGCCAGTAGTACAAGGGAGGACACTGAAGCTTTCTTT. This codes for CASSTREDTEAFF. This chain links TRBV19 with TRBJ1-1; D gene uncertain. The CDR3 length is 13 residues. V was pared by 4 bases and J by 3 bases, with 9 bases between. Looked up from germline, CDR1 is LNHDA and CDR2 is SQIVND (reference sequence).

The V gene is TRBV18, the J gene TRBJ1-2; D call uncertain. This CDR3 is 15 amino acids long. Looked up from germline, CDR1 is KGHSH and CDR2 is LQKENI. V was clipped by 4 bases and J by 5 bases, with 17 bases between them. CDR3 nucleotide sequence: TGTGCCAGCTCACTGAATGAGCGGGAGATGTATGGCTACACCTTC. Its translation is CASSLNEREMYGYTF.

V and J are TRBV9 and TRBJ2-7, with D unclear. The CDR3 runs to 13 residues. CDR1 SGDLS and CDR2 YYNGEE come from the germline V gene. The V end was cut by 0 bases, the J end by 6 bases, with 10 bases between. The CDR3 protein is CASSVARRSEQYF. CDR3 sequence (DNA): TGTGCCAGCAGCGTAGCCCGGCGGAGCGAGCAGTACTTC. Using reference TRBV9 and TRBJ2-7 for the parts outside the CDR3, the full variable domain is DSGVTQTPKHLITATGQRVTLRCSPRSGDLSVYWYQQSLDQGLQFLIQYYNGEERAKGNILERFSAQQFPDLHSELNLSSLELGDSALYFCASSVARRSEQYFGPGTRLTVT.

This clone has just a few counts. This chain joins TRBV5-1 and TRBJ2-1; 10 positions agree with TRBD2. V trimming: 3 bases; J trimming: 2 bases; junction bases outside the gene matches: 2. CDR1 is SGHRS, CDR2 YFSETQ, per germline. The CDR3 has 15 residues. The CDR3 DNA sequence: TGCGCCAGCAGCTGGACTAGCGGAACCTACAATGAGCAGTTCTTC. It yields the protein CASSWTSGTYNEQFF.

This clone occurred a few times. The chain couples TRBV10-2 to TRBJ2-1; 7 bases match TRBD1. The CDR3 is 12 residues long. Per germline, CDR1 WSHSY and CDR2 SAAADI. J was trimmed by 5 bases and V by 6 bases; bases with no gene match: 1. The CDR3, as DNA: TGCGCCAGCAGCGGGACAGACAATGAGCAGTTCTTC. This sequence encodes CASSGTDNEQFF.

The V and J genes are TRBV6-1 and TRBJ2-7; the D gene is possibly TRBD2 (6 bases). In germline, CDR1 is MNHNS, CDR2 SASEGT. The CDR3 extends over 14 amino acids. V shed 5 bases and J shed 5 bases, with 16 bases lying between them. For the CDR3, the DNA is TGTGCCAGCAGTCGAGGGAGGTGGAGCGACGAGCAGTACTTC. Protein product: CASSRGRWSDEQYF.